The 10 T cell receptor beta chains below were found in one sample sequenced in a study of blood T cells in healthy people across ages. The authors ran a second PCR of about 6 to 11 cycles using a sample-barcoded 5' primer and a J-beta primer mix. Using its own MiXCR run on the 5' RACE reads, TCRdb lists one record per CDR3 protein. Here the sample spans around 1.7 million distinct CDR3 sequences, roughly 27% being singletons. Material: blood. These receptors originate from a woman in her 30s in good health.

V gene TRBV5-1 combines with J gene TRBJ1-2; the D gene is possibly TRBD1 (5 bases). V dropped 1 base and J dropped 8 bases, with 15 bases sitting between them. Germline V gives CDR1 SGHRS, CDR2 YFSETQ. The CDR3 length is 14 residues. The CDR3 loop reads CASSLYPGSKGYTF. DNA for the CDR3: TGCGCCAGCAGCTTGTACCCAGGGTCGAAAGGCTACACCTTC.

This clonotype has ten or more counts. The genes are TRBV20-1 and TRBJ2-1, with D perhaps matching TRBD2 (6 bases). CDR1 is DFQATT, CDR2 SNEGSKA, per germline (reference sequence). The ends were cut back, 2 bases at V and 4 bases at J, with 9 bases in the middle. CDR3 size: 13 residues. CDR3 sequence reads: CSARPGLYNEQFF. CDR3 DNA sequence: TGCAGTGCTAGACCGGGACTTTACAATGAGCAGTTCTTC.

The chain uses TRBV27 and TRBJ2-2, with D tentatively TRBD1 (5 bases). Per the germline V gene, CDR1 is MNHEY and CDR2 is SMNVEV (reference sequence). CDR3 length equals 17 residues. V was shortened by 4 bases and J by 0 bases, with 15 bases between the two germline ends. The CDR3 spells CASSSSSTAANTGELFF. CDR3 DNA: TGTGCCAGCAGTTCCTCCTCGACAGCCGCGAACACCGGGGAGCTGTTTTTT.

In this sample, this clonotype turned up many times. The CDR3 sequence: CASSQGPQGAREQYF. In nucleotides, the CDR3 is TGCGCCAGCAGCCAAGGGCCACAGGGGGCACGGGAGCAGTACTTC. J is TRBJ2-7 and V is TRBV4-3; TRBD1 agrees at 9 bases. This CDR3 is 15 amino acids long. Germline CDR1 and CDR2: LGHNA and YSLEER. V was pared by 1 base and J by 7 bases, with 8 bases of the junction left unmatched.

This chain uses TRBV2 with TRBJ2-1; no firm D call. The CDR3 sequence is 12 residues long. Germline values: CDR1 SNHLY, CDR2 FYNNEI. V lost 6 bases to trimming and J lost 5 bases, with 8 bases between them. CDR3 region: CASRVENNEQFF. The CDR3 DNA reads TGTGCCAGCAGGGTAGAGAACAATGAGCAGTTCTTC.

In regard to this clonotype: A read error may produce the germline difference seen at one junction end. V usage is TRBV27 and J usage is TRBJ2-4; TRBD2 is a possible D gene (7 bases). The CDR3 covers 16 residues. Germline CDR1 is MNHEY and CDR2 is SMNVEV (reference sequence). The CDR3 reads CAGSLGGAGAKNIQYF. CDR3 sequence (DNA): TGTGCCGGCAGTTTAGGGGGGGCTGGGGCCAAAAACATTCAGTACTTC.

Remarks on this clonotype: Relative to the germline gene, one junction end is altered; a read error may explain this. The V call is TRBV11-2, the J call TRBJ2-5, with TRBD1 identical over 10 bases. Germline values: CDR1 SGHAT, CDR2 FQNNGV. This CDR3 has 14 amino acids. The CDR3 nucleotides read TGTGCCAGCGGGCCGACAGGGGGCTTGGAGACCCACTACTTC. Encoded protein: CASGPTGGLETHYF.

This clonotype was observed at least ten times. The V call is TRBV24-1, the J call TRBJ2-5; 8 nucleotides match TRBD1. The CDR3 consists of 17 residues. V shed 4 bases and J 2 bases; nucleotides not matched to a gene: 11. Germline CDR1 reads KGHDR; CDR2 reads SFDVKD. CDR3 residues: CATSDPPGRGHQETQYF. Written as DNA, the CDR3 is TGTGCCACCAGTGACCCCCCCGGCAGGGGGCATCAAGAGACCCAGTACTTC.

Ten or more counts support this clonotype. This chain uses TRBV29-1 with TRBJ2-5, with TRBD2 matching 7 bases. Losses at the gene ends were 7 bases for V and 5 bases for J; bases not matched to a gene: 7. The CDR3 spans 12 residues. Germline CDR1 SQVTM, CDR2 ANQGSEA. Written as DNA, the CDR3 is TGCAGCGCCTCTCGGGGGGATGAGACCCAGTACTTC. Protein: CSASRGDETQYF. Based on the CDR3 plus reference TRBV29-1 and TRBJ2-5, the full variable domain is SAVISQKPSRDICQRGTSLTIQCQVDSQVTMMFWYRQQPGQSLTLIATANQGSEATYESGFVIDKFPISRPNLTFSTLTVSNMSPEDSSIYLCSASRGDETQYFGPGTRLLVL.

The genes are TRBV29-1 and TRBJ2-4, with D hard to call. V was pared by 6 bases and J by 1 base, with 7 bases between. CDR1 is SQVTM and CDR2 is ANQGSEA in the germline V gene. This CDR3 has 12 residues. The CDR3 nucleotides read TGCAGCGTCGGGTTTGCCAAAAACATTCAGTACTTC. This codes for CSVGFAKNIQYF.